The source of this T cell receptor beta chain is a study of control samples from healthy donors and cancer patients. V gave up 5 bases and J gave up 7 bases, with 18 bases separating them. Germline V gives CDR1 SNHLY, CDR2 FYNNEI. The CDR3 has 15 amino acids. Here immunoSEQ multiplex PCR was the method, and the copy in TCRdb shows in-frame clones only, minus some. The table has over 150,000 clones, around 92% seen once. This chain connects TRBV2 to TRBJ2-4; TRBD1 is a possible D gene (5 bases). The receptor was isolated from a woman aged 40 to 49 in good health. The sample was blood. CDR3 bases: TGTGCCAGCAGTTGGGGCAGGGTCGGTGGGAACATTCAGTACTTC. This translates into CASSWGRVGGNIQYF.